This passage covers 23 T cell receptor beta chains from one sample sequenced in a study of T cells after yellow fever vaccination (dated by TCRdb to between 2019 and 2020). To prepare the library, 5' RACE was applied. TCRdb records Illumina HiSeq 2500 as the sequencer. The raw public reads went through TCRdb reprocessing: fastp at Q25, MiXCR clone calling, in-frame beta chains kept. One record per CDR3 amino acid sequence lists the most common genes and DNA. In all, the sample holds a few hundred thousand distinct CDR3 sequences, and 17% of those were seen once. The ten largest clones add up to 15% to 20% of the sample. This specimen's treatment or condition label, per the study, means: live attenuated yellow fever vaccine strain. The specimen was PBMCs, collected roughly 5 days after the first yellow fever vaccination. These receptors originate from a man aged 18 to 29 who received the YFV17D yellow fever vaccine.

At least ten counts were recorded for this clonotype. The chain uses TRBV29-1 and TRBJ1-2; D perhaps matches TRBD1 (5 bases). This CDR3 is 11 amino acids long. Per the germline V gene, CDR1 is SQVTM and CDR2 is ANQGSEA. The V end was cut by 5 bases, the J end by 2 bases, with 6 bases between. The CDR3 protein is CSVSGNYGYTF. The CDR3 nucleotides read TGCAGCGTTTCAGGGAACTATGGCTACACCTTC.

This clonotype showed up just a few times. The gene calls are TRBV6-1 and TRBJ1-5, with 8 nucleotides matching TRBD1. This CDR3 contains 14 residues. The V segment lost 6 bases and the J segment 3 bases; nucleotides outside the gene matches: 4. The germline V gene has CDR1 MNHNS and CDR2 SASEGT. The DNA for the CDR3 is TGTGCCAGCAGCCAGGGGGCCCCCAATCAGCCCCAGCATTTT. This translates into CASSQGAPNQPQHF.

J is TRBJ1-1 and V is TRBV7-8; 9 bases match TRBD1. The germline gives CDR1 SGHVS, CDR2 FQNEAQ. The CDR3 covers 16 residues. V lost 5 bases, J lost 0 bases, and 7 bases stayed unmatched. CDR3 residues: CASSKGTGIMNTEAFF. The CDR3 region has the DNA TGTGCCAGCAGCAAAGGGACAGGGATAATGAACACTGAAGCTTTCTTT.

This clonotype was detected only a few times. V gene TRBV7-8 combines with J gene TRBJ1-5; 9 positions match TRBD1. From germline, CDR1 is SGHVS and CDR2 FQNEAQ. CDR3 length: 16 amino acids. V trimming: 2 bases; J trimming: 6 bases; junction bases outside the gene matches: 8. CDR3 protein: CASSLKRDRAAQPQHF. The CDR3 DNA is TGTGCCAGCAGCTTAAAGAGGGACAGGGCGGCTCAGCCCCAGCATTTT.

This clonotype showed up just a few times. The rearrangement links TRBV6-2 or TRBV6-3 to TRBJ2-7; tentatively, D is TRBD2 (5 bases). The V gene's germline CDR1 is MNHEY and CDR2 SVGEGT. Trimming stripped 6 bases from V and 3 bases from J, with 12 bases between. CDR3 length: 13 amino acids. CDR3 coding DNA: TGTGCCAGCAGGGACCGGGATGACTACGAGCAGTACGTC. As protein: CASRDRDDYEQYV.

This clonotype was seen only a few times. This chain joins TRBV20-1 and TRBJ2-1; D possibly uses TRBD1 or TRBD2 (5 bases each). The germline V and J ends were trimmed by 2 bases and 3 bases, with 20 bases remaining between them. This CDR3 has 17 residues. The germline V gene encodes CDR1 DFQATT and CDR2 SNEGSKA (reference sequence). CDR3 DNA: TGCAGTGCTAGACCCCTCCACCCTTCGGGGCTCTACAATGAGCAGTTCTTC. Translating it yields CSARPLHPSGLYNEQFF.

CDR3 nucleotide sequence: TGTGCCACCAGCAGAGGAGCGACAGGGGACAATCAGCCCCAGCATTTT. Amino acids: CATSRGATGDNQPQHF. The chain combines TRBV15 with TRBJ1-5, with TRBD1 matching over 8 bases. The J segment lost 3 bases and the V segment lost 1 base, leaving 5 bases of the junction unmatched. Germline CDR1 LNHNV, CDR2 YYDKDF (reference sequence). The CDR3 sequence is 16 residues long.

The V call is TRBV9, the J call TRBJ2-2; the D gene is possibly TRBD1 (5 bases). CDR1 SGDLS and CDR2 YYNGEE come from the germline V gene. Trimming stripped 0 bases from V and 7 bases from J, with 10 bases between. The CDR3 sequence is 14 residues long. The CDR3 loop is CASSVEGQGGELFF. The CDR3, as DNA: TGTGCCAGCAGCGTAGAGGGCCAGGGCGGGGAGCTGTTTTTT.

In this sample, this clonotype turned up a few times. The DNA is left out, because the CDR3 cannot be placed on it with certainty; the CDR3 is given as TCRdb lists it. The genes are TRBV20-1 and TRBJ2-5; TRBD1 is the table's D call, not checked against the DNA. Germline V lookup: CDR1 DFQATT, CDR2 SNEGSKA (reference sequence). Inclusive of both ends, the CDR3 amounts to 17 amino acids. CDR3 protein: CSARAFGPGSPQETQYF.

Only a few counts were recorded for this clonotype. This CDR3 reads CASSLGQAGDTQYF. The CDR3 DNA is TGCGCCAGCAGCTTGGGACAGGCGGGAGATACGCAGTATTTT. The gene calls are TRBV5-1 and TRBJ2-3; possible D gene TRBD1, 6 bases. Germline CDR1 reads SGHRS; CDR2 reads YFSETQ. The CDR3 length is 14 residues. Trimming took off 0 bases at V and 5 bases at J, with 10 bases between the two ends.

The V and J genes are TRBV13 and TRBJ2-7, with D unresolved. Trimming stripped 5 bases from V and 0 bases from J, with 17 bases between. The CDR3 spans 16 residues. Germline V gives CDR1 PRHDT, CDR2 FYEKMQ (reference sequence). CDR3 loop: CASSPWGIRSSYEQYV. The CDR3 nucleotides read TGTGCCAGCAGCCCCTGGGGAATCCGGAGCTCCTACGAGCAGTACGTC.

As DNA, the CDR3 is TGCGCCAGCAGCCAGCGAGCGGGACAGGGATACGAGCAGTACGTC. Protein sequence: CASSQRAGQGYEQYV. This rearrangement joins TRBV5-1 to TRBJ2-7; TRBD1 aligns across 9 bases. There are 15 residues in the CDR3. Germline-derived CDR1 and CDR2 are SGHRS and YFSETQ. J gave up 4 bases and V 4 bases, and 9 bases lay outside the gene matches.

This clonotype was counted between two and nine times. The chain links TRBV5-1 to TRBJ2-2; D uncertain. The germline V and J ends were trimmed by 2 bases and 8 bases, with 16 bases remaining between them. This CDR3 has 15 amino acids. Germline CDR1 reads SGHRS; CDR2 reads YFSETQ. The CDR3 loop reads CASSLLTTLRGELFF. The DNA for the CDR3 is TGCGCCAGCAGCTTACTCACCACCCTCAGGGGGGAGCTGTTTTTT.

This clonotype has only a few counts. The chain combines TRBV5-1 with TRBJ2-5; TRBD2 might be the D (6 bases). The CDR3 consists of 14 residues. V was cut by 4 bases and J by 2 bases, with 12 bases left in between. Per germline, CDR1 SGHRS and CDR2 YFSETQ. CDR3 sequence (DNA): TGCGCCAGCAGCCAGCCGGGACTTCAAGAGACCCAGTACTTC. Residues: CASSQPGLQETQYF.

V usage is TRBV7-9 and J usage is TRBJ1-4, with D hard to call. This CDR3 comprises 17 residues. Between the trimmed V and J ends, which lost 1 base and 7 bases, there was a span of 19 bases. In germline, CDR1 is SEHNR, CDR2 FQNEAQ (reference sequence). CDR3 sequence (DNA): TGTGCCAGCAGCTTAGGTCGGACCGCAATTTCACCTGAAAAACTGTTTTTT. The encoded protein is CASSLGRTAISPEKLFF.

This clonotype was detected only a few times. The chain uses TRBV12-3 or TRBV12-4 and TRBJ2-1, with 9 bases identical to TRBD1. Unmatched junction bases numbered 9, after V lost 5 bases and J lost 13 bases. The CDR3 totals 13 residues. DNA for the CDR3: TGTGCCAGCAGTCCCCAACAGGGGGCCGGACAGTTCTTC. Residues: CASSPQQGAGQFF.

This clonotype has more than one count but fewer than ten. This rearrangement joins TRBV9 to TRBJ2-3, with 8 bases aligning to TRBD1. In germline, CDR1 is SGDLS, CDR2 YYNGEE. The CDR3 covers 13 residues. Trimming took 7 bases from V and 4 from J; bases not matched to a gene: 5. CDR3 loop: CASRQGMSDTQYF. CDR3 DNA: TGTGCCAGCCGACAGGGGATGTCAGATACGCAGTATTTT.

This clonotype was counted between two and nine times. J is TRBJ2-1 and V is TRBV19; TRBD2 agrees at 13 bases. There are 17 residues in the CDR3. Germline CDR1 is LNHDA and CDR2 is SQIVND (reference sequence). Unmatched junction bases numbered 6, after V lost 6 bases and J lost 1 base. The CDR3 DNA reads as TGTGCCAGTAGGTTACTAGCGGGGGGGCGTTCCTACAATGAGCAGTTCTTC. Encoded protein: CASRLLAGGRSYNEQFF. Based on the CDR3 plus reference TRBV19 and TRBJ2-1, the full variable domain is DGGITQSPKYLFRKEGQNVTLSCEQNLNHDAMYWYRQDPGQGLRLIYYSQIVNDFQKGDIAEGYSVSREKKESFPLTVTSAQKNPTAFYLCASRLLAGGRSYNEQFFGPGTRLTVL.

V usage is TRBV2 and J usage is TRBJ1-1; D might be TRBD1 (5 bases). The CDR3 is 11 amino acids. Germline loops: CDR1 SNHLY, CDR2 FYNNEI. Trimming shortened V by 8 bases and J by 7 bases, and 11 bases separated the two germline ends. The CDR3 coding sequence is TGTGCCAGCGGGGACTTCGATGAAGCTTTCTTT. Translating it yields CASGDFDEAFF.

This clonotype was counted between two and nine times. The chain combines TRBV27 with TRBJ2-1; unclear D gene. The CDR3 is 14 residues long. V lost 2 bases to trimming and J lost 2 bases, with 7 bases between them. Germline CDR1 MNHEY, CDR2 SMNVEV (reference sequence). DNA of the CDR3: TGTGCCAGCAGTTTAACCGACACCTACAATGAGCAGTTCTTC. It translates to CASSLTDTYNEQFF.

The chain links TRBV7-6 to TRBJ1-2; 8 nucleotides align to TRBD1. Trimming cost V 0 bases and J 5 bases; bases outside gene matches: 5. This CDR3 has 15 residues. Germline loops: CDR1 SGHVS, CDR2 FNYEAQ. In DNA, the CDR3 is TGTGCCAGCAGCTTAGCCGCAGGGGGCACTTATGGCTACACCTTC. Its translation is CASSLAAGGTYGYTF.

V is TRBV7-9 and J is TRBJ1-6, with D unclear. Germline lookup yields CDR1 SEHNR and CDR2 FQNEAQ (reference sequence). The CDR3 contains 14 residues. V lost 11 bases, J lost 2 bases, and 13 bases lay in between. The CDR3 sequence is CASGGRTYNSPLHF. Here the CDR3 DNA reads TGTGCCTCGGGCGGCCGTACCTATAATTCACCCCTCCACTTT.

This clonotype has more than one count but fewer than ten. This chain joins TRBV2 and TRBJ2-1; D remains ambiguous. The CDR3 is 12 residues long. CDR1 is SNHLY and CDR2 is FYNNEI in the germline V gene. The V and J ends lost 6 bases and 2 bases respectively, with 5 bases between them. The CDR3 DNA sequence: TGTGCCAGCAGCAGGACCTACAATGAGCAGTTCTTC. Its protein product is CASSRTYNEQFF.